The rows below give T cell receptor beta chains drawn from one sample of a study of control samples from healthy donors and cancer patients. The repertoire was sequenced with immunoSEQ multiplex PCR; TCRdb's copy has only in-frame clones and lacks some. In the table there are more than 75,000 clones, around nine tenths of which are singletons. The specimen sequenced was PBMCs. These receptors all come from an older woman with head and neck cancer. Each CDR3 is given with its conserved first and last residue. Fields, in order: D gene, clone size, J gene, V gene, CDR3 protein, CDR3 DNA. The D gene is left open where the match is weak. Size tells how often a clone was seen (once, few, many) or the class of an expanded clone, and some rows leave it out.

>TRBD2|-|TRBJ2-7|TRBV6-5
CASSKGLAGSYEQYF
TGTGCCAGCAGCAAAGGACTAGCGGGATCCTACGAGCAGTACTTC
>-|-|TRBJ1-2|TRBV12-3/TRBV12-4
CASSRNYYGYTF
TGTGCCAGCAGTCGGAATTACTATGGCTACACCTTC
>-|-|TRBJ2-3|TRBV5-1
CASSPGTPRTDTQYF
TGCGCCAGCAGCCCCGGGACTCCTCGCACAGATACGCAGTATTTT
>-|-|TRBJ1-4|TRBV6-6
CALKASNEKLFF
TGTGCCTTAAAAGCTTCTAATGAAAAACTGTTTTTT
>-|-|TRBJ2-5|TRBV11-2
CASSAPRGPQETQYF
TGTGCCAGCAGCGCCCCTCGGGGCCCACAAGAGACCCAGTACTTC
>TRBD2|-|TRBJ2-3|TRBV5-1
CASSWALAGSTDTQYF
TGCGCCAGCAGTTGGGCCCTAGCGGGGAGCACAGATACGCAGTATTTT
>-|-|TRBJ2-7|TRBV21-1
CASTKGQGKVEQYF
TGTGCCAGCACCAAAGGACAGGGGAAGGTCGAGCAGTACTTC
>TRBD1|-|TRBJ2-7|TRBV28
CASSLSPGQGISYEQYF
TGTGCCAGCAGTTTAAGTCCCGGACAGGGCATCTCCTACGAGCAGTACTTC
>-|few|TRBJ2-7|TRBV2
CASSEFGYEQYF
TGTGCCAGCAGTGAATTCGGCTACGAGCAGTACTTC
>-|-|TRBJ1-2|TRBV5-4
CASSLRAGPFFDYGYTF
TGTGCCAGCAGCTTGCGCGCAGGGCCCTTCTTTGACTATGGCTACACCTTC
>TRBD2|once|TRBJ2-7|TRBV11-1
CASSPGGRFSTYEQYF
TGTGCCAGCAGTCCGGGCGGGAGGTTTAGCACCTACGAGCAGTACTTC
>-|-|TRBJ1-1|TRBV4-2
CASGVAGDKNTEAFF
TGTGCCAGCGGCGTCGCCGGGGATAAGAACACTGAAGCTTTCTTT
>-|-|TRBJ2-4|TRBV9
CASSVGFLGPLGGIQYF
TGTGCCAGCAGCGTAGGTTTTTTAGGGCCCCTTGGAGGCATTCAGTACTTC
>TRBD2|-|TRBJ2-3|TRBV27
CATRNAAGGDTQYF
TGTGCCACCCGTAACGCAGCGGGAGGGGATACGCAGTATTTT
>TRBD1|-|TRBJ2-1|TRBV27
CASSPGAGGNEQFF
TGTGCCAGCAGCCCAGGGGCAGGGGGCAATGAGCAGTTCTTC
>TRBD1|-|TRBJ2-6|TRBV11-2
CASSPGTGHTGANVLTF
TGTGCCAGCAGTCCGGGGACAGGGCATACTGGGGCCAACGTCCTGACTTTC
>TRBD2|once|TRBJ2-1|TRBV7-2
CASSLTSGRHNEQFF
TGTGCCAGCAGCCTAACTAGCGGGAGGCACAATGAGCAGTTCTTC
>-|-|TRBJ2-2|TRBV3-1/TRBV3-2
CASSHFTPSESTGELFF
TGTGCCAGCAGCCATTTCACACCGTCGGAGAGCACCGGGGAGCTGTTTTTT
>TRBD1|-|TRBJ2-6|TRBV5-4
CASSSDTRGLTGANVLTF
TGTGCCAGCAGCTCCGACACAAGGGGGCTGACTGGGGCCAACGTCCTGACTTTC
>TRBD1|-|TRBJ2-6|TRBV30
CAWSTGSSSGANVLTF
TGTGCCTGGTCGACAGGGTCCTCCTCTGGGGCCAACGTCCTGACTTTC
>-|-|TRBJ2-3|TRBV11-1
CASSTTWQVTDTQYF
TGTGCCAGCAGCACCACTTGGCAGGTCACAGATACGCAGTATTTT
>-|once|TRBJ1-1|TRBV5-1
CASSWTQNTEAFF
TGCGCCAGCAGCTGGACACAGAACACTGAAGCTTTCTTT
>-|-|TRBJ1-1|TRBV4-2
CASRPGTRGNTEAFF
TGTGCCAGCCGGCCCGGGACGAGAGGGAACACTGAAGCTTTCTTT
>TRBD2|-|TRBJ2-3|TRBV4-1
CASSQDSGRRTDTQYF
TGCGCCAGCAGCCAAGATAGCGGGCGACGCACAGATACGCAGTATTTT
>-|-|TRBJ2-1|TRBV4-2
CASSLRATQATNEQFF
TGTGCCAGCAGCCTAAGAGCGACTCAAGCCACCAATGAGCAGTTCTTC
>-|-|TRBJ2-7|TRBV9
CASSANPGSIEQYF
TGTGCCAGCAGCGCGAATCCGGGATCAATCGAGCAGTACTTC
>-|-|TRBJ2-5|TRBV10-3
CAISESGETQYF
TGTGCCATCAGTGAGTCGGGAGAGACCCAGTACTTC
>-|once|TRBJ1-5|TRBV19
CASKEWTYNQPQHF
TGTGCCAGTAAGGAATGGACATACAATCAGCCCCAGCATTTT
>TRBD1|once|TRBJ2-3|TRBV25-1
CASSPRGLTDTQYF
TGTGCCAGCAGCCCCAGGGGGTTGACAGATACGCAGTATTTT
>-|-|TRBJ1-2|TRBV7-2
CASSLESSGVYGYTF
TGTGCCAGCAGCTTAGAGTCTTCAGGGGTCTATGGCTACACCTTC
>TRBD1|-|TRBJ2-5|TRBV5-1
CASTETGTGKTQYF
TGCGCCAGCACCGAAACCGGGACAGGCAAAACCCAGTACTTC
>TRBD1|-|TRBJ2-1|TRBV9
CASSDDRGLDNEQFF
TGTGCCAGCAGCGATGACAGGGGGCTTGACAATGAGCAGTTCTTC
>TRBD1|-|TRBJ2-1|TRBV7-9
CASSRTITGANEQFF
TGTGCCAGCAGCCGAACGATAACAGGGGCAAATGAGCAGTTCTTC
>-|-|TRBJ2-1|TRBV5-6
CASSSRGRAYNEQFF
TGTGCCAGCAGCTCTCGGGGGAGAGCCTACAATGAGCAGTTCTTC
>-|-|TRBJ1-1|TRBV19
CASSSSGNEAFF
TGTGCCAGTAGTAGTTCAGGAAACGAAGCTTTCTTT
>TRBD2|-|TRBJ2-1|TRBV18
CASSPRSASGSYNEQFF
TGTGCCAGCTCCCCCCGGTCGGCTAGCGGGTCATACAATGAGCAGTTCTTC
>TRBD2|-|TRBJ2-7|TRBV2
CASREGTSGTYEQYF
TGTGCCAGCAGAGAAGGGACTAGCGGAACCTACGAGCAGTACTTC
>-|-|TRBJ1-1|TRBV5-5
CASSLGRGTEAFF
TGTGCCAGCAGCTTGGGCAGGGGCACTGAAGCTTTCTTT
>TRBD1|-|TRBJ1-1|TRBV5-1
CASSIGQGGEAFF
TGCGCCAGCAGCATTGGACAGGGTGGGGAGGCTTTCTTT
>TRBD2|-|TRBJ2-7|TRBV5-1
CASSLGLAGVGGVQQYF
TGCGCCAGCAGCTTGGGGCTAGCGGGAGTTGGGGGTGTTCAGCAGTACTTC